Each of the 29 T cell receptor beta chains below was sequenced from the same sample in a study of T cell repertoires in cytomegalovirus infection. No antigens are known for them. TCRdb re-called the reads with MiXCR, one entry per CDR3 protein. This table has around 310,000 distinct CDR3 sequences, around 29% appearing once. Material: cultured PBMCs, obtained from culture after CMV antigen stimulation. These receptors all stem from a human donor in good health (CMV status not recorded). Some clones in this sample may be carry-over from other donors' samples.

The rearrangement joins TRBV19 to TRBJ1-3, with no clear D. The V and J ends lost 3 bases and 2 bases respectively, with 20 bases between them. Per germline, CDR1 LNHDA and CDR2 SQIVND (reference sequence). The CDR3 spans 18 residues. Here the CDR3 reads CASSIGSVKGRAGNTIYF. The DNA of the CDR3 is TGTGCCAGTAGTATTGGAAGTGTCAAGGGAAGGGCTGGAAACACCATATATTTT.

V gene TRBV28 combines with J gene TRBJ2-1, with TRBD2 as a possible D gene (6 bases). The CDR3 spans 15 residues. Trimming removed 7 bases at V and 2 bases at J, with 15 bases between. Per the germline V gene, CDR1 is MDHEN and CDR2 is SYDVKM. CDR3 in DNA: TGTGCCAGCATCCCACCGACTAGGGCCTACAATGAGCAGTTCTTC. It is translated as CASIPPTRAYNEQFF.

The sample holds a few counts of this clonotype. The rearrangement joins TRBV7-2 to TRBJ2-1; D perhaps matches TRBD2 (5 bases). The CDR3 is 15 residues long. Germline CDR1 SGHTA, CDR2 FQGNSA. V lost 5 bases to trimming and J lost 8 bases, with 19 bases between them. The CDR3 DNA sequence: TGTGCCAGCAGCCCTGTATACCGGGGTAGGCATGAGCAGTTCTTC. It translates to CASSPVYRGRHEQFF.

The gene calls are TRBV7-9 and TRBJ2-7, with 12 bases fitting TRBD1. This CDR3 has 15 amino acids. CDR1 SEHNR and CDR2 FQNEAQ come from the germline V gene (reference sequence). V was clipped by 5 bases and J by 5 bases; unmatched bases: 7. The CDR3 sequence is CASSTPGTGGDEQYF. CDR3 bases: TGTGCCAGCAGCACTCCCGGGACAGGGGGCGACGAGCAGTACTTC.

This clonotype was recorded a few times. The rearrangement uses TRBV12-3 or TRBV12-4 and TRBJ1-3; 8 bases align to TRBD1. The CDR3 is 15 residues long. V shed 8 bases and J 2 bases; nucleotides not matched to a gene: 8. CDR3 in amino acids: CASPPAGQAGNTIYF. DNA of the CDR3: TGTGCCAGCCCGCCGGCGGGACAGGCTGGAAACACCATATATTTT.

This clonotype was seen a handful of times. The V and J genes are TRBV18 and TRBJ2-5; D perhaps matches TRBD2 (6 bases). CDR3 size: 14 residues. Trimming removed 3 bases from V and 4 bases from J, with 12 bases in between. Germline values: CDR1 KGHSH, CDR2 LQKENI. This chain's CDR3 is CASSPDYLGETQYF. CDR3 DNA: TGTGCCAGCTCACCGGACTACCTCGGAGAGACCCAGTACTTC.

The V gene is TRBV6-1, the J gene TRBJ2-7; no firm D call. Germline loops: CDR1 MNHNS, CDR2 SASEGT. V was trimmed by 2 bases and J by 1 base, leaving 12 bases between them. CDR3 length equals 15 residues. CDR3 protein: CASSESPGPSYEQYF. Written as DNA, the CDR3 is TGTGCCAGCAGTGAATCTCCCGGCCCTTCCTACGAGCAGTACTTC.

This clonotype has a count of ten or more. The rearrangement joins TRBV7-2 to TRBJ2-1; 8 bases line up with TRBD2. Germline CDR1 reads SGHTA; CDR2 reads FQGNSA. This CDR3 comprises 13 residues. The J segment lost 5 bases and the V segment lost 11 bases, leaving 8 bases of the junction unmatched. CDR3 region: CAGSGTSHNEQFF. CDR3 coding DNA: TGTGCCGGGTCTGGGACTAGTCACAATGAGCAGTTCTTC. Looking up the rest from reference TRBV7-2 and TRBJ2-1 gives the full variable domain: GAGVSQSPSNKVTEKGKDVELRCDPISGHTALYWYRQSLGQGLEFLIYFQGNSAPDKSGLPSDRFSAERTGGSVSTLTIQRTQQEDSAVYLCAGSGTSHNEQFFGPGTRLTVL.

This sequence joins TRBV4-2 and TRBJ2-1; D possibly corresponds to TRBD2 (7 bases). Germline CDR1 LGHNA, CDR2 YNFKEQ. There are 16 residues in the CDR3. Trimming stripped 0 bases from V and 1 base from J, with 10 bases between. The CDR3 DNA reads as TGTGCCAGCAGCCAAGAGGCGGGGGCATCCTACAATGAGCAGTTCTTC. It specifies CASSQEAGASYNEQFF.

This clonotype was seen only a few times. CDR3 nucleotide sequence: TGTGCCAGCTCACCGGACAGCGGGAACACTGAAGCTTTCTTT. Residues: CASSPDSGNTEAFF. V and J are TRBV18 and TRBJ1-1, with TRBD1 as a possible D gene (6 bases). The CDR3 runs to 14 residues. V lost 3 bases and J lost 1, with 9 bases in between. CDR1 KGHSH and CDR2 LQKENI come from the germline V gene.

The V gene is TRBV5-4, the J gene TRBJ2-5, with D maybe TRBD2 (6 bases). With 0 bases removed from V and 2 bases from J, the gap between germline ends came to 20 bases. The CDR3 spans 18 residues. Germline-derived CDR1 and CDR2 are SGHNT and YYREEE (reference sequence). CDR3 residues: CASSLAGGSRYLQETQYF. In DNA, the CDR3 is TGTGCCAGCAGCTTGGCCGGGGGAAGCCGATACCTACAAGAGACCCAGTACTTC.

This clonotype was counted between two and nine times. The rearrangement uses TRBV6-1 and TRBJ1-6; TRBD1 agrees at 10 bases. V shed 6 bases, J shed 10 bases, and the junction held 6 bases outside the gene matches. Germline CDR1 MNHNS, CDR2 SASEGT. The CDR3 is made up of 14 amino acids. CDR3 coding DNA: TGTGCCAGCAGGGACAGGGGGTTTGGATCACCCCTCCACTTT. Its protein is CASRDRGFGSPLHF.

V gene TRBV19 combines with J gene TRBJ2-2; 7 positions match TRBD2. CDR3 length: 15 amino acids. V gave up 2 bases and J gave up 6 bases; unmatched junction bases: 6. Germline CDR1 LNHDA, CDR2 SQIVND (reference sequence). CDR3 DNA sequence: TGTGCCAGTAGTATATGGGGTCGGGAGGCCGGGGAGCTGTTTTTT. The encoded protein is CASSIWGREAGELFF.

This clonotype showed up many times. CDR3 coding DNA: TGTGCCAGCAGTCCCCGGGGTCACACTGAAGCTTTCTTT. Translation: CASSPRGHTEAFF. The V and J genes are TRBV25-1 and TRBJ1-1; D unresolved. Deletions cut 5 bases from V and 3 bases from J, with 10 bases between. Germline V CDR1 and CDR2: MGHDK, SYGVNS. CDR3 size: 13 residues.

This clonotype was detected only a few times. This sequence joins TRBV6-6 and TRBJ2-1; TRBD2 matches 9 bases. V lost 2 bases and J lost 5; bases outside the gene matches: 4. Germline V gene lookup returns CDR1 MNHNY and CDR2 SVGAGI (reference sequence). There are 15 residues in the CDR3. This CDR3 reads CASSYPAGGHNEQFF. As DNA, the CDR3 is TGTGCCAGCAGTTACCCCGCGGGAGGGCACAATGAGCAGTTCTTC.

The sample holds a few counts of this clonotype. This sequence joins TRBV11-2 and TRBJ2-7; 7 nucleotides line up with TRBD2. CDR3 length equals 17 residues. J was trimmed by 0 bases and V by 3 bases; bases with no gene match: 11. Germline V gives CDR1 SGHAT, CDR2 FQNNGV. The DNA of the CDR3 is TGTGCCAGCAGCTTTAGTACGCGGGGGACTTTCTCCTACGAGCAGTACTTC. Translating it yields CASSFSTRGTFSYEQYF. Filled out from reference TRBV11-2 and TRBJ2-7, the complete variable domain reads EAGVAQSPRYKIIEKRQSVAFWCNPISGHATLYWYQQILGQGPKLLIQFQNNGVVDDSQLPKDRFSAERLKGVDSTLKIQPAKLEDSAVYLCASSFSTRGTFSYEQYFGPGTRLTVT.

This clonotype has only a few counts. The DNA for the CDR3 is TGTGCCAGCAGGTTCGTCGGAGCTTACGAGCAGTACTTC. Its translation is CASRFVGAYEQYF. The genes are TRBV2 and TRBJ2-7; D call uncertain. CDR1 is SNHLY and CDR2 is FYNNEI in the germline V gene. V dropped 6 bases and J dropped 4 bases, with 13 bases sitting between them. This CDR3 has 13 residues.

This rearrangement joins TRBV15 to TRBJ1-1; TRBD1 matches at 10 bases. CDR3 length: 16 amino acids. Germline CDR1 and CDR2: LNHNV and YYDKDF (reference sequence). Trimming cost V 3 bases and J 4 bases; bases outside gene matches: 8. CDR3 in DNA: TGTGCCACCAGCAGGTTACCCGGGACAGGGGTCACTGAAGCTTTCTTT. This gives the protein CATSRLPGTGVTEAFF.

V and J are TRBV5-1 and TRBJ1-2; 8 bases are shared with TRBD1. V lost 0 bases to trimming and J lost 10 bases; unmatched junction nucleotides: 5. The CDR3 spans 13 residues. The V gene's germline CDR1 is SGHRS and CDR2 YFSETQ. DNA for the CDR3: TGCGCCAGCAGCTTGGGCAGGGGGCACGTCTACACCTTC. It translates to CASSLGRGHVYTF.

This clonotype has a count of ten or more. The V gene is TRBV7-9, the J gene TRBJ2-1; D remains ambiguous. V was cut by 5 bases and J by 8 bases, with 7 bases left in between. Looked up from germline, CDR1 is SEHNR and CDR2 is FQNEAQ (reference sequence). The CDR3 sequence is 11 residues long. CDR3 bases: TGTGCCAGCAGCCCCGGGTATGAGCAGTTCTTC. This sequence encodes CASSPGYEQFF. Full variable domain (rest looked up from reference TRBV7-9 and TRBJ2-1): DTGVSQNPRHKITKRGQNVTFRCDPISEHNRLYWYRQTLGQGPEFLTYFQNEAQLEKSRLLSDRFSAERPKGSFSTLEIQRTEQGDSAMYLCASSPGYEQFFGPGTRLTVL.

The rearrangement uses TRBV27 and TRBJ2-3, with D hard to call. The CDR3 loop spans 11 amino acids. V was pared by 6 bases and J by 5 bases, with 6 bases between. Looked up from germline, CDR1 is MNHEY and CDR2 is SMNVEV (reference sequence). DNA for the CDR3: TGTGCCAGCAGAAGGCAAGATACGCAGTATTTT. It yields the protein CASRRQDTQYF.

This clonotype has a handful of counts. The rearrangement uses TRBV20-1 and TRBJ1-3; 7 bases agree with TRBD1. The germline CDR1 and CDR2 sequences are DFQATT and SNEGSKA (reference sequence). The CDR3 is 14 amino acids. V was pared by 6 bases and J by 2 bases, with 7 bases of the junction left unmatched. The CDR3 sequence: CSAAVDRAGNTIYF. As DNA, the CDR3 is TGCAGTGCGGCCGTAGACAGGGCTGGAAACACCATATATTTT.

The rearrangement uses TRBV7-9 and TRBJ1-1; no clear D gene. Germline V gene data show CDR1 as SEHNR and CDR2 as FQNEAQ (reference sequence). The V gene lost 4 bases and the J gene lost 1 base, with 7 bases spanning the gap. This CDR3 region has 13 residues. In DNA, the CDR3 is TGTGCCAGCAGCTCGATCGCGAACACTGAAGCTTTCTTT. Protein product: CASSSIANTEAFF.

V and J are TRBV6-1 and TRBJ2-5, with no clear D. Germline lookup yields CDR1 MNHNS and CDR2 SASEGT. CDR3 length equals 14 residues. V was cut by 4 bases and J by 5 bases, with 14 bases left in between. CDR3 residues: CASSVLGVRETQYF. CDR3 in DNA: TGTGCCAGCAGTGTACTTGGGGTCCGGGAGACCCAGTACTTC.

The gene calls are TRBV27 and TRBJ1-2; 8 positions match TRBD1. The length of the CDR3 is 15 residues. Germline values: CDR1 MNHEY, CDR2 SMNVEV (reference sequence). V was pared by 2 bases and J by 2 bases, with 4 bases of the junction left unmatched. Here the CDR3 DNA reads TGTGCCAGCAGTTTAAGGACAGGGTACAACTATGGCTACACCTTC. It specifies CASSLRTGYNYGYTF.

The rearrangement uses TRBV18 and TRBJ1-1, with TRBD1 as a possible D gene (5 bases). The CDR3 has 14 amino acids. Germline CDR1 reads KGHSH; CDR2 reads LQKENI. Trimming took 2 bases from V and 4 from J, leaving 11 bases between them. This CDR3 reads CASSPRGRVTEAFF. The CDR3 DNA follows: TGTGCCAGCTCACCAAGGGGTCGGGTCACTGAAGCTTTCTTT.

This clonotype was seen a few times. The chain joins TRBV7-8 to TRBJ1-1; possibly TRBD1 for D (5 bases). CDR3 length: 13 amino acids. V lost 5 bases and J lost 1, with 8 bases in between. The germline gives CDR1 SGHVS, CDR2 FQNEAQ. The DNA for the CDR3 is TGTGCCAGCAGCACTAGGGGGAACACTGAAGCTTTCTTT. Its protein is CASSTRGNTEAFF.

This clonotype was detected many times. The rearrangement joins TRBV24-1 to TRBJ2-2; no definite D call. Germline V lookup: CDR1 KGHDR, CDR2 SFDVKD. V was cut by 2 bases and J by 6 bases, with 21 bases left in between. CDR3 length: 18 residues. In DNA form, the CDR3 reads TGTGCCACCAGTGATTCACCGGCCCTATTGGATGTCGCCGGGGAGCTGTTTTTT. Amino acid sequence: CATSDSPALLDVAGELFF.

The gene calls are TRBV5-1 and TRBJ2-1; D perhaps matches TRBD2 (5 bases). Germline V gene data show CDR1 as SGHRS and CDR2 as YFSETQ. Between the trimmed V and J ends, which lost 5 bases and 0 bases, there was a span of 24 bases. This CDR3 has 19 residues. CDR3 DNA sequence: TGCGCCAGCAGAGCAGGAGCCGGGATTCTCACGAGCTCCTACAATGAGCAGTTCTTC. Translating gives CASRAGAGILTSSYNEQFF.